Below, 4 T cell receptor beta chains from the same sample are listed, as sequenced in a study of Ad26.COV2.S vaccination and SARS-CoV-2 variants. Clones were read by immunoSEQ multiplex PCR, and TCRdb kept only the in-frame ones, dropping some. The table lists about 320,000 clones, 85% to 90% of them singletons, with around 5.5% in the top ten. Treatment defined: around 19 received Ad26.COV2.S at low or high dose, single or two shots; 5 received placebo; per-sample allocation not given. All samples were drawn on day 63, counting from the first vaccine or placebo injection. Sequencing was performed on peripheral blood, taken in a trial of Ad26.COV2.S vaccine versus placebo. The receptor source for this set is a person between 18 and 65 years old who received the Ad26.COV2.S COVID-19 vaccine or a placebo.

The chain employs TRBV7-9 and TRBJ2-7; 8 positions match TRBD1. V shed 4 bases and J 2 bases; nucleotides not matched to a gene: 7. The CDR3 has 15 amino acids. Germline V lookup: CDR1 SEHNR, CDR2 FQNEAQ (reference sequence). The CDR3 DNA reads as TGTGCCAGCAGCTCTGCCGGGACAGGTCCCTACGAGCAGTACTTC. The encoded protein is CASSSAGTGPYEQYF.

This chain uses TRBV29-1 with TRBJ2-2, with 9 bases lining up with TRBD1. The V and J ends lost 5 bases and 3 bases, in that order; junction bases with no gene match: 4. CDR1 is SQVTM, CDR2 ANQGSEA, per germline. This CDR3 region has 14 residues. This CDR3 reads CSVTRTGDTGELFF. CDR3 bases: TGCAGCGTTACCCGGACAGGGGACACCGGGGAGCTGTTTTTT.

The chain uses TRBV29-1 and TRBJ2-2; 7 bases fit TRBD2. The germline V gene encodes CDR1 SQVTM and CDR2 ANQGSEA. V trimming: 4 bases; J trimming: 5 bases; junction bases outside the gene matches: 7. The CDR3 is 14 amino acids. The CDR3: CSVAASGMTGELFF. The CDR3 coding sequence is TGCAGCGTTGCGGCCAGCGGGATGACCGGGGAGCTGTTTTTT.

The CDR3 sequence is CASGRGQGGETQYF. As DNA, the CDR3 is TGTGCTAGTGGTAGAGGACAGGGAGGGGAGACCCAGTACTTC. The V call is TRBV12-5, the J call TRBJ2-5, with D possibly matching TRBD1 (8 bases). CDR3 length: 14 amino acids. Germline assignment: CDR1 LGHNT and CDR2 FRNRAP. Trimming stripped 5 bases from V and 5 bases from J, with 15 bases between.